One sample yielded the 3 T cell receptor beta chains listed below, sequenced in a study of CD8 T cells in ankylosing spondylitis. Study-level findings and limits: Roughly eight highly homologous variants made up a TCR beta motif that seemed to typify ankylosing spondylitis blood.

TCRdb reanalysed the 5' RACE reads using MiXCR and keeps one entry per CDR3 protein. The table includes roughly 490,000 distinct CDR3 sequences, roughly 5.2% detected once. Their antigen targets remain unknown. Sequencing was done on a sample of blood, either unsorted or a sorted T cell fraction (not recorded which). The origin of the receptors is a male donor with ankylosing spondylitis.

This clonotype was recorded at least ten times. The rearrangement joins TRBV5-5 to TRBJ2-5; the D is unclear. Germline-derived CDR1 and CDR2 are SGHKS and YYEKEE (reference sequence). This CDR3 is 13 amino acids long. The V end lost 4 bases, the J end lost 1 base, and 8 bases lay between the germline ends. CDR3 bases: TGTGCCAGCAGCAGCTGGACCCAAGAGACCCAGTACTTC. It codes for CASSSWTQETQYF.

Many counts were recorded for this clonotype. V is TRBV5-4 and J is TRBJ1-1; no firm D call. Between the trimmed V and J ends, which lost 3 bases and 2 bases, there was a span of 11 bases. The CDR3 spans 14 residues. Per the germline V gene, CDR1 is SGHNT and CDR2 is YYREEE (reference sequence). CDR3 DNA sequence: TGTGCCAGCAGCTCGACGGGGTTTAACACTGAAGCTTTCTTT. Its translation: CASSSTGFNTEAFF. Full variable domain (remainder filled in from reference TRBV5-4 and TRBJ1-1): ETGVTQSPTHLIKTRGQQVTLRCSSQSGHNTVSWYQQALGQGPQFIFQYYREEENGRGNFPPRFSGLQFPNYSSELNVNALELDDSALYLCASSSTGFNTEAFFGQGTRLTVV.

This clonotype was detected many times. V is TRBV5-4 and J is TRBJ2-1; a possible D gene is TRBD1 (6 bases). V was cut by 2 bases and J by 0 bases, with 18 bases left in between. This CDR3 contains 18 residues. Germline loops: CDR1 SGHNT, CDR2 YYREEE (reference sequence). The CDR3 here is CASSFKFDRRSSYNEQFF. The CDR3 bases are TGTGCCAGCAGCTTCAAATTCGACAGGCGAAGCTCCTACAATGAGCAGTTCTTC.